The 10 T cell receptor beta chains presented below share a single source sample, sequenced in a study of T cell responses to AZD1222 COVID-19 vaccine. TCRdb's table, derived via immunoSEQ multiplex PCR, lists solely in-frame clones and lacks some. The sample lists 150,000 to 200,000 clones, just under 95% occurring once. This specimen consisted of peripheral blood, obtained on day 0 of AZD1222 vaccination. The receptor set was obtained from an adult in good health.

Here the CDR3 reads CASSFGTEGDTQYF. CDR3 nucleotide sequence: TGCGCCAGCAGCTTTGGGACTGAGGGAGATACGCAGTATTTT. The genes are TRBV5-1 and TRBJ2-3; D possibly corresponds to TRBD2 (6 bases). Germline V lookup: CDR1 SGHRS, CDR2 YFSETQ. V was trimmed by 2 bases and J by 5 bases, leaving 12 bases between them. The CDR3 runs 14 residues.

This clone was counted once. The chain carries TRBV5-5 and TRBJ1-2, with D tentatively TRBD1 (5 bases). Looked up from germline, CDR1 is SGHKS and CDR2 is YYEKEE (reference sequence). The CDR3 is made up of 13 amino acids. The germline V and J ends were trimmed by 0 bases and 6 bases, with 9 bases remaining between them. CDR3 sequence (DNA): TGTGCCAGCAGCTTGGCCGGGGGGAATGGCTACACCTTC. Residues: CASSLAGGNGYTF.

The genes are TRBV28 and TRBJ2-2; D not certain. The V gene's germline CDR1 is MDHEN and CDR2 SYDVKM. The length of the CDR3 is 13 residues. The ends were cut back, 8 bases at V and 1 base at J, with 8 bases in the middle. The CDR3, as DNA: TGTGCCAGCGGGTACAGGAACACCGGGGAGCTGTTTTTT. Protein product: CASGYRNTGELFF.

This chain links TRBV27 with TRBJ1-1; D gene uncertain. The ends were cut back, 2 bases at V and 0 bases at J, with 7 bases in the middle. The germline V gene encodes CDR1 MNHEY and CDR2 SMNVEV (reference sequence). The CDR3 contains 14 residues. The CDR3 bases are TGTGCCAGCAGTTTAAGGACCTTGAACACTGAAGCTTTCTTT. Its protein product is CASSLRTLNTEAFF.

The chain links TRBV5-1 to TRBJ1-1; D may be TRBD1 (5 bases). V gave up 0 bases and J gave up 3 bases, with 12 bases separating them. Germline values: CDR1 SGHRS, CDR2 YFSETQ. The CDR3 is made up of 15 amino acids. The CDR3 sequence: CASSLGAGGDTEAFF. Here the CDR3 DNA reads TGCGCCAGCAGCTTGGGTGCCGGGGGGGACACTGAAGCTTTCTTT. Using reference TRBV5-1 and TRBJ1-1 for the parts outside the CDR3, the full variable domain is KAGVTQTPRYLIKTRGQQVTLSCSPISGHRSVSWYQQTPGQGLQFLFEYFSETQRNKGNFPGRFSGRQFSNSRSEMNVSTLELGDSALYLCASSLGAGGDTEAFFGQGTRLTVV.

This chain joins TRBV6-5 and TRBJ2-3; no clear D. Germline V gene lookup returns CDR1 MNHEY and CDR2 SVGAGI. With 5 bases removed from V and 6 bases from J, the gap between germline ends came to 15 bases. There are 14 residues in the CDR3. CDR3 in DNA: TGTGCCAGCAGTCGGATCGGTACCCCCGATACGCAGTATTTT. Its protein is CASSRIGTPDTQYF.

This clone was detected only once. The V gene is TRBV5-4, the J gene TRBJ2-3, with 9 bases aligning to TRBD2. From germline, CDR1 is SGHNT and CDR2 YYREEE (reference sequence). Trimming cost V 0 bases and J 4 bases; bases outside gene matches: 6. The CDR3 covers 16 residues. This CDR3 is CASSLGSASGADTQYF. CDR3 nucleotides: TGTGCCAGCAGCTTGGGGTCCGCTAGCGGGGCAGATACGCAGTATTTT.

The chain combines TRBV3-1 (or the pseudogene TRBV3-2) with TRBJ1-1; perhaps TRBD1 as D (5 bases). The V and J ends lost 2 bases and 6 bases respectively, with 13 bases between them. This CDR3 has 14 amino acids. CDR1 and CDR2 from the germline V gene are LGHDT and YNNKEL (reference sequence). The CDR3 region has the DNA TGTGCCAGCAGCCAATTCGGAAGGGGTGCTGAAGCTTTCTTT. This gives the protein CASSQFGRGAEAFF.

This CDR3 is CASSTDGDRSGNTIYF. CDR3 DNA: TGTGCCAGCAGCACCGACGGCGACCGCTCTGGAAACACCATATATTTT. The chain carries TRBV28 and TRBJ1-3; D is ambiguous. The CDR3 extends over 16 amino acids. Germline CDR1 and CDR2: MDHEN and SYDVKM. Trimming cost V 6 bases and J 0 bases, with 15 bases left between them. The variable domain in full, with the rest retrieved from reference TRBV28 and TRBJ1-3, is DVKVTQSSRYLVKRTGEKVFLECVQDMDHENMFWYRQDPGLGLRLIYFSYDVKMKEKGDIPEGYSVSREKKERFSLILESASTNQTSMYLCASSTDGDRSGNTIYFGEGSWLTVV.

The chain combines TRBV6-5 with TRBJ2-5, with unresolved D. The CDR3 totals 12 residues. The germline gives CDR1 MNHEY, CDR2 SVGAGI. Trimming cost V 6 bases and J 0 bases, with 5 bases left between them. The CDR3 is CASRTNQETQYF. Here the CDR3 DNA reads TGTGCCAGCAGGACAAACCAAGAGACCCAGTACTTC.